Listed here is a single TCR beta chain. Antigen: not known. Clones were read by immunoSEQ multiplex PCR, and TCRdb kept only the in-frame ones, dropping some. The data contain roughly 180,000 clones, approximately 68% of them singletons. From germline, CDR1 is MNHEY and CDR2 SMNVEV (reference sequence). This CDR3 has 12 residues. Trimming removed 6 bases from V and 9 bases from J, with 11 bases in between. These data belong to a study of cytotoxic CD8 clonotypes in ibrutinib-treated CLL. Points from the study as a whole: Increased clonality at ibrutinib response gave way to a return toward baseline at progression. Under therapy, public clonotypes either contracted or stayed stable, and they were uncommon.

This receptor was obtained from a human donor with chronic lymphocytic leukemia. This chain uses TRBV27 with TRBJ2-2, with a possible D match to TRBD1 (5 bases). This material consisted of PBMCs, taken after 24 months of ibrutinib treatment. The CDR3 loop is CASRLQGRELFF. CDR3 in DNA: TGTGCCAGCAGGCTCCAGGGTCGGGAGCTGTTTTTT.